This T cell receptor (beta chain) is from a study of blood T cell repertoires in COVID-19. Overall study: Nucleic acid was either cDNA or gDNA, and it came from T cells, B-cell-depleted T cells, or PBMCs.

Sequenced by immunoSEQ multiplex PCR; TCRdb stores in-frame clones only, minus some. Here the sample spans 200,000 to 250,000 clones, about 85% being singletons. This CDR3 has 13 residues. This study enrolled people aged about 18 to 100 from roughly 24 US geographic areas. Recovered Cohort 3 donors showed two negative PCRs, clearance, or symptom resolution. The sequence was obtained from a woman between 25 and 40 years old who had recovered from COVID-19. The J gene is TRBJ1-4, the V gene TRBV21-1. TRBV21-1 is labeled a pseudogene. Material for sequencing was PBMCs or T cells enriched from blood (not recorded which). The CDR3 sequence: CASSWERGEKLFF. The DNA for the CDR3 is TGTGCCAGCAGTTGGGAACGGGGGGAAAAACTGTTTTTT.